A selection of T cell receptor beta chains follows, all from one sample in a study of shared clonotypes between healthy human individuals. The protocol was immunoSEQ multiplex PCR, while the TCRdb copy is restricted to in-frame clones and leaves out a portion. The sample includes roughly 2.5 million clones, around 90% of them seen just once. Sequenced: naive CD4+ T cells sorted from blood. The receptors come from a man between 18 and 29 years old in good health. CDR3s include the opening cysteine and the closing phenylalanine or tryptophan. Each record gives: D gene, V gene, J gene, clone size, CDR3 DNA, CDR3 protein. D genes are given only for firm matches. Rows give clone size only sometimes, using once, few, many, or a class for an expanded clone.

>.|TRBV30|TRBJ2-5|once
TGTGCCTGGACGTTTCGTGAGACCCAGTACTTC
CAWTFRETQYF
>TRBD1|TRBV2|TRBJ2-1|once
TGTGCCAGCAGTGGGACAGGGGGAACCTACAATGAGCAGTTCTTC
CASSGTGGTYNEQFF
>.|TRBV7-2|TRBJ2-4|.
TGTGCCAGCAGCTTGGGCCCGACGACGGCCAAAAACATTCAGTACTTC
CASSLGPTTAKNIQYF
>.|TRBV27|TRBJ1-1|.
TGTGCCAGCAGTTTAAGATCAGGATCTGAAGCTTTCTTT
CASSLRSGSEAFF
>TRBD1|TRBV2|TRBJ1-1|.
TGTGCCAACTACAGGGGAGATATGACTGAAGCTTTCTTT
CANYRGDMTEAFF
>.|TRBV13|TRBJ2-3|.
TGTGCCAGCAGCTTACTAGCGACAGATACGCAGTATTTT
CASSLLATDTQYF
>.|TRBV15|TRBJ1-1|.
TGTGCCACCAGCAGAGGTACCCCTAAGGCGAACACTGAAGCTTTCTTT
CATSRGTPKANTEAFF
>.|TRBV20-1|TRBJ2-3|.
TGCAGTGCTAGACCCCGGCCCGACGGGTATTTT
CSARPRPDGYF
>.|TRBV18|TRBJ1-6|few
TGTGCCAGCTCATCTACGGAGGGTTCACCCCTCCACTTT
CASSSTEGSPLHF
>TRBD2|TRBV7-2|TRBJ2-7|.
TGTGCCAGCAGCTTCTCTGGCGCGGGAGAAGTCGAGTACTTC
CASSFSGAGEVEYF
>.|TRBV10-3|TRBJ2-5|.
TGTGCCATCAGTGAGTCTGAAGGGAAGGGGACCCAGTACTTC
CAISESEGKGTQYF
>.|TRBV4-3|TRBJ2-1|.
TGCGCCAGCAGCCTGGACTGGACAGTTTACAATGAGCAGTTCTTC
CASSLDWTVYNEQFF
>.|TRBV6-1|TRBJ1-5|.
TGTGCCAGCAGGCCCGGGCCCAATCAGCCCCAGCATTTT
CASRPGPNQPQHF
>.|TRBV19|TRBJ2-7|.
TGTGCCAGTAACTCAGGGGTTTACGAGCAGTACTTC
CASNSGVYEQYF
>TRBD2|TRBV9|TRBJ2-7|once
TGTGCCAGCAGCGCCAGCGGGCTAGCGGGCGAGCAGTACTTC
CASSASGLAGEQYF
>.|TRBV6-1|TRBJ1-1|.
TGTGCCAGCAGTGAATACTCCGGAGGTACCATGAACACTGAAGCTTTCTTT
CASSEYSGGTMNTEAFF
>.|TRBV9|TRBJ2-1|once
TGTGCCAGCAGCCCCAGTGGGGGGAGCTCCTACAATGAGCAGTTCTTC
CASSPSGGSSYNEQFF